This T cell receptor (beta chain) was sequenced in a study of T-cell reconstitution after alpha-beta-depleted transplantation in children. In regard to this clonotype: Its target is not known.

A library of TCRbeta sequences, prepared with unique molecular identifiers, was generated. TCRdb fed the PCR reads into MiXCR, producing one record per CDR3 protein. There are under 850,000 distinct CDR3 sequences in the sample; roughly 13% occur only once, and 0.75% to 0.85% lies in the top ten. Findings of the study overall: Fresh T-cell production supplied most of the T-cell counts and diversity seen one year after transplant. Reportedly, alpha-beta T cells present about two months post-transplant originated from several hundred expanded clones of graft origin.

CDR3 length: 14 residues. The V and J ends lost 4 bases and 5 bases respectively, with 17 bases between them. Germline-derived CDR1 and CDR2 are GTSNPN and SVGIG (reference sequence). The origin of this receptor is a girl aged 2-10 years with congenital amegakaryocytic thrombocytopenia, due to receive a stem cell transplant. V gene TRBV30 combines with J gene TRBJ1-1, with D possibly TRBD1 on 5 matching bases. This specimen was PBMCs, taken before TCRalphabeta/CD19-depleted stem cell transplant. CDR3 protein: CAWTAKRRGTEAFF. The DNA of the CDR3 is TGTGCCTGGACCGCCAAGAGGAGGGGTACTGAAGCTTTCTTT.